Each of the 6 T cell receptor beta chains below was sequenced from the same sample in a study of cytomegalovirus exposure and HLA in healthy donors. The PCR contained 60 Vbeta and 13 Jbeta primers. Method: immunoSEQ multiplex PCR; TCRdb's copy keeps in-frame clones and lacks some. Altogether around 150,000 clones are present, approximately 78% being singletons, with the ten largest covering more than 0.9%. Specimen: PBMCs. Receptor source: a girl aged 2 to 10 in good health and CMV-seropositive.

The gene calls are TRBV6-1 and TRBJ2-7; 13 bases are a match to TRBD2. CDR3 length: 14 amino acids. Trimming at V came to 6 bases and at J to 3 bases, leaving 2 bases not matched to a gene. From germline, CDR1 is MNHNS and CDR2 SASEGT. CDR3 bases: TGTGCCAGCAGGGGACTAGCGGGATACTACGAGCAGTACTTC. Protein product: CASRGLAGYYEQYF.

Only one count was recorded for this clone. This chain connects TRBV7-2 to TRBJ2-3, with 7 bases identical to TRBD1. Germline CDR1 reads SGHTA; CDR2 reads FQGNSA. CDR3 size: 13 residues. Trimming took 8 bases from V and 2 from J; bases not matched to a gene: 4. This CDR3 reads CASADRSTDTQYF. The CDR3 bases are TGTGCCAGCGCGGACAGGTCCACAGATACGCAGTATTTT.

V and J are TRBV27 and TRBJ2-7; D is possibly TRBD2 (6 bases). Germline CDR1 MNHEY, CDR2 SMNVEV (reference sequence). This CDR3 contains 12 residues. The V gene lost 5 bases and the J gene lost 3 bases, with 8 bases spanning the gap. For the CDR3, the DNA is TGTGCCAGCAGTGTGGGGGGCTACGAGCAGTACTTC. Translation gives CASSVGGYEQYF.

The chain combines TRBV30 with TRBJ2-3, with no clear D. The germline V gene encodes CDR1 GTSNPN and CDR2 SVGIG (reference sequence). The CDR3 totals 11 residues. V lost 2 bases and J lost 4, with 4 bases in between. The CDR3 region has the DNA TGTGCCTGGAGTCTCCCAGATACGCAGTATTTT. This codes for CAWSLPDTQYF.

The chain carries TRBV30 and TRBJ2-7, with 7 bases lining up with TRBD2. The CDR3 loop spans 15 amino acids. The V segment lost 3 bases and the J segment 0 bases; nucleotides outside the gene matches: 8. CDR1 is GTSNPN, CDR2 SVGIG, per germline (reference sequence). The CDR3, as DNA: TGTGCCTGGAGCCCGCCCGGGGGGATCTCCTACGAGCAGTACTTC. Amino acids: CAWSPPGGISYEQYF.

The rearrangement links TRBV6-1 to TRBJ2-1; D is uncertain. Per germline, CDR1 MNHNS and CDR2 SASEGT. CDR3 length: 13 amino acids. V shed 1 base and J shed 8 bases, with 9 bases lying between them. Here the CDR3 reads CASSEVSSHEQFF. The DNA of the CDR3 is TGTGCCAGCAGTGAAGTAAGTAGCCATGAGCAGTTCTTC.